The source of this T cell receptor (beta chain) is a study of blood T cell repertoires in COVID-19 (dated by TCRdb to about 2020). Background for the entire study: Samples covering the acute and convalescent phases of COVID-19 were provided by collaborators in the United States, Italy and Spain. The prospective study material was composed of cDNA or gDNA derived from T cells, B-cell-depleted T cells, or PBMCs. Subjects who had been exposed to COVID-19, were actively infected with it, or had recovered from it provided the deeply sampled blood TCRbeta repertoires that made up the dataset. The repertoires were made available in a free public database intended to serve as a resource for research on the immune response to SARS-CoV-2. The samples were drawn from the first 160 participants of the ongoing ImmuneRACE study and from about 1,200 subjects provided by 6 global collaborators. Sample metadata almost always included a de-identified subject ID, COVID-19 status, age in years and sex. Where available, HLA class I and class II types were taken from metadata supplied by the sample provider and were not determined by assay-based typing.

In this sample, this clone turned up once. Its binding antigen is unknown. Per-base quality was not reported, and no clone a single base away is much larger than it. For CDR1 and CDR2, the germline V gene (reference sequence) lists LNHDA and SQIVND. The junction carries 15 bases between V and J, which are trimmed by 6 bases and 0 bases respectively. From the cysteine through the phenylalanine, the CDR3 covers 16 amino acids. Here the CDR3 DNA is all that survives: 48 bases in frame from base 1. In the prospective study, participants were about 18 to 90 years old, resided in approximately 22 geographic areas of the United States, and were enrolled through a virtual design. Cohort assignment in the prospective study relied on participant-reported clinical history from a screening survey and a study questionnaire. Exposed participants were defined as having been in contact with someone with a PCR-confirmed or clinician-diagnosed COVID-19 case within 2 weeks of study entry. In the prospective study, whole blood, serum and a nasopharyngeal or oropharyngeal swab were collected from each participant by mobile phlebotomists. Prospective study participants could optionally give additional blood draws and questionnaires over an approximately 2-month period. Blood samples from the prospective study were shipped frozen or at room temperature prior to DNA extraction.

Overall results and qualifications from the work: Clinical and demographic metadata were provided uncurated, with the amount varying by source and participant.

The immunoSEQ Assay, a bias-controlled multiplex PCR, was used to amplify TCRbeta CDR3 regions from genomic DNA. The authors' analysis ran thus. The number of nucleated cells in each sample was estimated from the amplification of reference gene primers within the assay. Sequence reads were collapsed and filtered to measure the absolute abundance of every unique TCRbeta CDR3 rearrangement. For each sample, productive Simpson clonality was calculated as the square root of Simpson's diversity index across productive rearrangements. TCRdb took this table from immuneACCESS and kept in-frame rearrangements with V and J called. Such tables lack part of the clones; where checked against another copy, unresolved V genes explain under half of the gap, and the rest is unexplained. The V and J calls and clone size come from that table; D and trimming were worked out from the DNA. The sample data list 300,000 to 450,000 clones, and more than 70% of these were observed just once. The ten largest clones take up just over 1% of the sample.

The TCR originated in a woman aged 30 to 39 who had been exposed to COVID-19. This chain joins TRBV19 to TRBJ1-3, and possibly TRBD1, on 6 matching bases. Sample: PBMCs or T cells enriched from blood (not recorded which). The CDR3 region: CASSRGGGRSGNTIYF. The bases read TGTGCCAGTAGCCGAGGGGGGGGACGCTCTGGAAACACCATATATTTT.